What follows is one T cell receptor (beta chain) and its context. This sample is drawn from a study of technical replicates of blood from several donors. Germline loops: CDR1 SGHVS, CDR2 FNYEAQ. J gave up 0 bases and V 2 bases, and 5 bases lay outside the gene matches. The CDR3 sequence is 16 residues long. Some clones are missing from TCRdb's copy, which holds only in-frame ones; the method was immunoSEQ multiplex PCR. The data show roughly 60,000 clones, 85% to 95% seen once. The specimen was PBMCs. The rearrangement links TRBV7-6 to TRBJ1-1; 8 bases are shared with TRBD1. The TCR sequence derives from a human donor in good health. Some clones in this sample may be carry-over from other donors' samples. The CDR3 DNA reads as TGTGCCAGCAGCTTATGGACAGGGAAAATGAACACTGAAGCTTTCTTT. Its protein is CASSLWTGKMNTEAFF.